This T cell receptor (beta chain) comes out of a study of control samples from healthy donors and cancer patients. Measured with immunoSEQ multiplex PCR; TCRdb has only the in-frame clones, and not every one. Of 400,000 to 500,000 clones detected, 80% to 95% appear once; the ten largest clones hold around 6.8%. With 5 bases removed from V and 6 bases from J, the gap between germline ends came to 16 bases. Germline-derived CDR1 and CDR2 are SGHTA and FQGNSA. The length of the CDR3 is 14 residues. This sequence was found in a man in his forties with head and neck cancer. Sequenced material: PBMCs. The gene calls are TRBV7-2 and TRBJ1-1; possible D gene TRBD1, 5 bases. This CDR3 reads CASSTWGGGSEAFF. The CDR3 DNA reads TGTGCCAGCAGCACCTGGGGTGGGGGATCTGAAGCTTTCTTT.